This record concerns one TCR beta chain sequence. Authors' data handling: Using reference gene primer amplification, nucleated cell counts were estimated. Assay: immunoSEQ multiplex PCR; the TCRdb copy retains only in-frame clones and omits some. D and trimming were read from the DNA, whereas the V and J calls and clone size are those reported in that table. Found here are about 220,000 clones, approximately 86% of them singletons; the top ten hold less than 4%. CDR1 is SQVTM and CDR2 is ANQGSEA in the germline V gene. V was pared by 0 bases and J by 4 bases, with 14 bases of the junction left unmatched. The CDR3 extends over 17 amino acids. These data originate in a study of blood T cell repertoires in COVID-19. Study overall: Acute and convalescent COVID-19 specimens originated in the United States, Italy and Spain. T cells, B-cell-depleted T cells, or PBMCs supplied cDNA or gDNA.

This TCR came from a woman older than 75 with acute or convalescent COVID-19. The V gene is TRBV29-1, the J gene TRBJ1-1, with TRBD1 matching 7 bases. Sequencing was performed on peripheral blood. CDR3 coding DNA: TGCAGCGTTGAAGACCGCAAGGGGGCCGGGGGTGTCACTGAAGCTTTCTTT. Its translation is CSVEDRKGAGGVTEAFF.